Sequencing of this T cell receptor beta chain was carried out in a study of CD8 T cells in ankylosing spondylitis. Study-level results: Reportedly, disease-linked clones are significantly enriched in ankylosing spondylitis patients' matched synovial fluid. CD8+ disease-linked clones were present at relatively low frequencies in blood. Ankylosing spondylitis blood appeared to carry a characteristic TCR beta motif of roughly 8 highly homologous variants.

This clonotype has at least ten counts. Its antigen is not identified. Trimming stripped 3 bases from V and 1 base from J, with 9 bases between. This CDR3 contains 13 residues. The germline V gene encodes CDR1 DFQATT and CDR2 SNEGSKA (reference sequence). Quantitative molecular-barcoded 5'-RACE generated the TCR beta libraries. Each CDR3 protein is one row after TCRdb ran MiXCR on the 5' RACE reads. The sample lists some 220,000 distinct CDR3 sequences, 10% occurring once. The V gene is TRBV20-1, the J gene TRBJ1-1, with D uncertain. The TCR originated in a male donor with ankylosing spondylitis or in good health (not recorded which). The sequencing sample was made of blood, either unsorted or a sorted T cell fraction (not recorded which). The CDR3 loop reads CSARLRQNTEAFF. The DNA of the CDR3 is TGCAGTGCTAGGTTGCGTCAGAACACTGAAGCTTTCTTT.